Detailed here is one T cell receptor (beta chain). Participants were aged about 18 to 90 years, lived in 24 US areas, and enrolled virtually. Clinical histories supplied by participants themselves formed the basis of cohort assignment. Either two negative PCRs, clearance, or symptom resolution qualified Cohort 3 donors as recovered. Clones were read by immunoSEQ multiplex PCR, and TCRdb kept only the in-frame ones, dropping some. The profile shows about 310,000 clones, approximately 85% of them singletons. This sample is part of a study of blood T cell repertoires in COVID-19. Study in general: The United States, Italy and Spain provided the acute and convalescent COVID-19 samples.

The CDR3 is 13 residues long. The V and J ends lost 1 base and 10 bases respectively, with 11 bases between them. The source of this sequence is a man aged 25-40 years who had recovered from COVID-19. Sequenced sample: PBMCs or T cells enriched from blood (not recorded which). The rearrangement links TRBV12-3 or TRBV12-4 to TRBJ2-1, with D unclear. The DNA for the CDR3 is TGTGCCAGCAGTTTAGGGGCCCGCCCAGAGCAGTTCTTC. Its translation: CASSLGARPEQFF.